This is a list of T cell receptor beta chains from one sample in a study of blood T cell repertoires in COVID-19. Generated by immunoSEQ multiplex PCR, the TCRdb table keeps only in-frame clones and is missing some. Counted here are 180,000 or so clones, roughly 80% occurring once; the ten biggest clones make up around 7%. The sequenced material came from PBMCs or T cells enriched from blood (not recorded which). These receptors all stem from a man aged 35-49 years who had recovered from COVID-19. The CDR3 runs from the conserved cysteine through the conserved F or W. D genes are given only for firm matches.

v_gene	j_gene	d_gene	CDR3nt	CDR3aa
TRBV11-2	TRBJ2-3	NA	TGTGCCAGCAGGTCCTGGCGGGGTGGAGCCGCAGATACGCAGTATTTT	CASRSWRGGAADTQYF
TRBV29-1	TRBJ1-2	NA	TGCAGCGCTACAGGGTTGGCTTTC	CSATGLAF
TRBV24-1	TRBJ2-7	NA	TGTGCCACCAGTGAAACGCCCGGGAGCGAGCAGTACTTC	CATSETPGSEQYF
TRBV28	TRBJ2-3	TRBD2	TGTGCCAGCGCCCTAGCGGGGGGGCCTTCGAGCACAGATACGCAGTATTTT	CASALAGGPSSTDTQYF
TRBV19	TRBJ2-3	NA	TGTGCCAGTAGTATGGGCCGATCAGATACGCAGTATTTT	CASSMGRSDTQYF
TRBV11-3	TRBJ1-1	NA	TGTGCCAGCAGCTTAGAGGGGGCGAAAAACACTGAAGCTTTCTTT	CASSLEGAKNTEAFF
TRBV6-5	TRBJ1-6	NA	TGTGCCAGCAGTCCCCGAGGGCGAAATTCACCCCTCCACTTT	CASSPRGRNSPLHF
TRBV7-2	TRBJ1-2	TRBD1	TGTGCCAGCAGCCCGGGACAGACTCGTTTCACTAACTATGGCTACACCTTC	CASSPGQTRFTNYGYTF
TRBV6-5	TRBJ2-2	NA	TGTGCCAGCAGCCGTCGGGAAACCGGGGAGCTGTTTTTT	CASSRRETGELFF
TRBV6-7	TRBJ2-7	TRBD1	TGTGCCAGCAGGAGACCGGGACAGGGGTTGATCGAACTATTCCACGAGCAGTACTTC	CASRRPGQGLIELFHEQYF